This is a list of T cell receptor beta chains from one sample in a study of post-analysis software for immune sequencing data. TCRdb reanalysed the PCR reads using MiXCR and keeps one entry per CDR3 protein. The sample has roughly 800,000 distinct CDR3 sequences, roughly 27% seen once; the top ten hold around 0.55%. The material sequenced was blood. These receptors were taken from a girl aged 5 to 17 with multiple sclerosis. Both conserved end residues are part of each CDR3. Fields, in order: J gene, V gene, D gene, clone size, CDR3 DNA, CDR3 protein. The D gene is left open where the match is weak. Some rows mark clone size as missing; the rest say once, few, many or name a class of expanded clone.

>TRBJ2-1|TRBV4-2|TRBD2|-
TGTGCCAGCAGCCACCGGGGACTAGCGGGCTCCTACAATGAGCAGTTCTTC
CASSHRGLAGSYNEQFF
>TRBJ2-3|TRBV4-3|-|-
TGCGCCAGCAGCCCCCGAATGGGCACAGATACGCAGTATTTT
CASSPRMGTDTQYF
>TRBJ2-3|TRBV28|TRBD2|-
TGTGCCAGCAGTTCCGTCCATCCCCAACGTAAGCGGGGGCGCACAGATACGCAGTATTTT
CASSSVHPQRKRGRTDTQYF
>TRBJ2-1|TRBV10-3|TRBD2|-
TGTGCCATCAGTGGGACCCCCTCCCTAGCGGGAGAGAATGAGCAGTTCTTC
CAISGTPSLAGENEQFF
>TRBJ2-1|TRBV20-1|TRBD1|few
TGCAGTGCTAGAGGGCGGACAGGGGGCATTGAGCAGTTCTTC
CSARGRTGGIEQFF
>TRBJ1-1|TRBV7-9|TRBD1|-
TGTGCCAGCAGCTTCCGGGACAGGGGGCTCTCTGAAGCTTTCTTT
CASSFRDRGLSEAFF
>TRBJ2-3|TRBV12-3/TRBV12-4|TRBD2|-
TGTGCCAGCAGTTACGGACTAGTCTCAGATACGCAGTATTTT
CASSYGLVSDTQYF
>TRBJ2-7|TRBV29-1|-|-
TGCAGCGTCGGACTTAGAGAGACCTACGAGCAGTACTTC
CSVGLRETYEQYF
>TRBJ2-7|TRBV19|TRBD2|few
TGTGCCAGTAGTAAGCGATCGAGCGGGAGCTCCTACGAGCAGTACTTC
CASSKRSSGSSYEQYF
>TRBJ2-3|TRBV20-1|TRBD2|-
TGCAGTGCTAGGGTTAGCGGGAGTCGGGTCACGCAGTATTTT
CSARVSGSRVTQYF
>TRBJ1-1|TRBV6-2/TRBV6-3|-|-
TGTGCCAGCAGTTATATTGCCTCAAACACTGAAGCTTTCTTT
CASSYIASNTEAFF
>TRBJ1-1|TRBV4-2|-|many
TGTGCCAGCAGCCAAGACACCCCTGAGGCTTTCTTT
CASSQDTPEAFF
>TRBJ1-6|TRBV20-1|-|few
TGCAGTGCCGTGTACTCCTACGCCTGGGATTCACCCCTCCACTTT
CSAVYSYAWDSPLHF
>TRBJ2-2|TRBV20-1|TRBD2|-
TGCAGTGCTAGAGGATTAGCGGGACAATCCGGGGAGCTGTTTTTT
CSARGLAGQSGELFF
>TRBJ2-3|TRBV24-1|-|few
TGTGCCACCAGTGATCCCTCCCGCGGCGGGATGGATACGCAGTATTTT
CATSDPSRGGMDTQYF
>TRBJ2-1|TRBV5-4|TRBD2|-
TGTGCCAGCAGCGCGAGGACTAGCGGGTTCCTGGATGAGCAGTTCTTC
CASSARTSGFLDEQFF
>TRBJ2-7|TRBV7-2|-|few
TGTGCCAGCAGCTTATTGCTCGAGGGTGCCGAGCAGTACTTC
CASSLLLEGAEQYF
>TRBJ2-5|TRBV28|-|-
TGTGCCAGCCGGGGAATCCTGGGGGAGCAGTACTTC
CASRGILGEQYF
>TRBJ1-4|TRBV19|TRBD1|-
TGTGCCAGTAGTATCACAGGGGCCGAAAAACTGTTTTTT
CASSITGAEKLFF
>TRBJ2-3|TRBV7-2|-|few
TGTGCCAGCAGCTCCGACGCCGCAGATACGCAGTATTTT
CASSSDAADTQYF
>TRBJ1-5|TRBV29-1|-|-
TGCAGCGTTATTACAGGCGCCACGGAGCCCCAGCATTTT
CSVITGATEPQHF
>TRBJ2-7|TRBV12-3/TRBV12-4|-|few
TGTGCCAGCAGGGACGGGTACGAGCAGTACTTC
CASRDGYEQYF
>TRBJ2-1|TRBV7-2|-|-
TGTGCCAGCAGCTTAGACCCCGGAGGAAGCTTTAACGATGAGCAGTTCTTC
CASSLDPGGSFNDEQFF
>TRBJ2-1|TRBV20-1|TRBD2|-
TGCAGTGCCGAAGTACGGGGGGGAAGCTACAATGAGCAGTTCTTC
CSAEVRGGSYNEQFF
>TRBJ2-5|TRBV20-1|-|once
TGCAGTGCAAATACAGGGCCCGGGGAGGAGACCCAGTACTTC
CSANTGPGEETQYF
>TRBJ2-3|TRBV29-1|-|many
TGCAGCGGATCCTACTGGACGGTGGGTACAGATACGCAGTATTTT
CSGSYWTVGTDTQYF
>TRBJ2-5|TRBV5-6|-|many
TGTGCCAGCAGCTTGTACCCAATGGAAGAGACCCAGTACTTC
CASSLYPMEETQYF